A single sample gave rise to the 25 T cell receptor beta chains below, sequenced in a study of cytomegalovirus exposure and HLA in healthy donors (dated by TCRdb to 2015 to 2018). The method was the immunoSEQ multiplex PCR assay. The multiplex PCR relied on a mix of 60 forward primers for TCR Vbeta segments and 13 reverse primers for TCR Jbeta segments. In its TCRdb copy, this immuneACCESS table keeps in-frame sequences only and misses some clones. Where compared with another copy, unresolved V genes explain less than half of these, and the others have no known cause. This sample is represented by some 77,000 clones; approximately 80% of them were singletons. The top ten clonotypes cover 20% to 25% of the sample. Material for sequencing was PBMCs. Receptor source: a woman aged 50 to 60 in good health and CMV-seropositive.

The gene calls are TRBV6-1 and TRBJ1-2; D may be TRBD1 (6 bases). This CDR3 spans 14 amino acids. V lost 7 bases to trimming and J lost 10 bases, with 22 bases between them. Germline V CDR1 and CDR2: MNHNS, SASEGT. This chain's CDR3 is CASTRGTTGSPYTF. Written as DNA, the CDR3 is TGTGCCAGCACCCGAGGAACTACAGGGTCTCCCTACACCTTC.

This chain links TRBV5-6 with TRBJ2-7; possible D gene TRBD2, 6 bases. The CDR3 has 15 residues. Germline CDR1 is SGHDT and CDR2 is YYEEEE. Deletions cut 0 bases from V and 3 bases from J, with 13 bases between. This CDR3 is CASSLAVTSIYEQYF. In DNA, the CDR3 is TGTGCCAGCAGCTTGGCCGTGACTAGTATCTACGAGCAGTACTTC.

V gene TRBV27 combines with J gene TRBJ2-2; D ambiguous. This CDR3 comprises 16 residues. Germline lookup yields CDR1 MNHEY and CDR2 SMNVEV (reference sequence). V was cut by 3 bases and J by 0 bases, with 11 bases left in between. The chain's CDR3 is CASSFYDWTNTGELFF. The CDR3 DNA reads as TGTGCCAGCAGTTTCTATGACTGGACGAACACCGGGGAGCTGTTTTTT.

The rearrangement uses TRBV10-3 and TRBJ1-1, with 9 bases that match TRBD1. The CDR3 has 13 amino acids. Losses at the gene ends were 6 bases for V and 5 bases for J; bases not matched to a gene: 4. Per germline, CDR1 ENHRY and CDR2 SYGVKD. In nucleotides, the CDR3 is TGTGCCATCAGCTCACAGGGGGCGACTGAAGCTTTCTTT. Translation gives CAISSQGATEAFF.

The rearrangement uses TRBV7-2 and TRBJ2-5, with 12 positions matching TRBD2. This CDR3 contains 16 residues. Germline assignment: CDR1 SGHTA and CDR2 FQGNSA. V was clipped by 2 bases and J by 5 bases; unmatched bases: 6. The CDR3 nucleotides are TGTGCCAGCAGCTTACACCTAGCGGGGGGGCGTGAGACCCAGTACTTC. This gives the protein CASSLHLAGGRETQYF.

The V and J genes are TRBV5-8 and TRBJ2-3, with 8 nucleotides matching TRBD2. In germline, CDR1 is SGHTS, CDR2 YDEGEE. V lost 0 bases, J lost 6 bases, and 12 bases stayed unmatched. This CDR3 comprises 17 residues. CDR3 DNA: TGTGCCAGCAGCTTGGCCGTGACGGGGGGGCCCTGGGATACGCAGTATTTT. It codes for CASSLAVTGGPWDTQYF.

The chain joins TRBV7-9 to TRBJ1-4; TRBD1 agrees at 7 bases. The CDR3 has 15 amino acids. Germline trimming cut 3 bases from V and 4 bases from J; bases unmatched to any gene: 5. The germline V gene has CDR1 SEHNR and CDR2 FQNEAQ (reference sequence). CDR3: CASSLIGTVNEKLFF. The CDR3 DNA reads as TGTGCCAGCAGCTTGATCGGGACAGTTAATGAAAAACTGTTTTTT.

J is TRBJ1-1 and V is TRBV5-1; D uncertain. Trimming took 7 bases from V and 1 from J, leaving 17 bases between them. The CDR3 has 15 amino acids. Germline V gives CDR1 SGHRS, CDR2 YFSETQ. CDR3 in amino acids: CASGLPGNSNTEAFF. CDR3 in DNA: TGCGCCAGCGGACTCCCGGGGAATTCGAACACTGAAGCTTTCTTT.

The CDR3, as DNA: TGTGCCACCAAAGCGGGAGATCAGCCCCAGCATTTT. Encoded protein: CATKAGDQPQHF. J is TRBJ1-5 and V is TRBV15; D ambiguous. There are 12 residues in the CDR3. Germline V gene lookup returns CDR1 LNHNV and CDR2 YYDKDF (reference sequence). With 7 bases removed from V and 5 bases from J, the gap between germline ends came to 9 bases. Based on the CDR3 plus reference TRBV15 and TRBJ1-5, the full variable domain is DAMVIQNPRYQVTQFGKPVTLSCSQTLNHNVMYWYQQKSSQAPKLLFHYYDKDFNNEADTPDNFQSRRPNTSFCFLDIRSPGLGDTAMYLCATKAGDQPQHFGDGTRLSIL.

V gene TRBV6-4 combines with J gene TRBJ1-2; D not resolved. The V gene lost 0 bases and the J gene lost 6 bases, with 8 bases spanning the gap. The CDR3 spans 13 residues. CDR1 MRHNA and CDR2 SNTAGT come from the germline V gene. The CDR3 loop reads CASSDSGGHGYTF. The CDR3 DNA reads as TGTGCCAGCAGTGACTCTGGAGGTCATGGCTACACCTTC.

This clone has just one count. V and J are TRBV10-1 and TRBJ1-1; the match to TRBD1 covers 8 bases. CDR1 WNHNN and CDR2 SYGVQD come from the germline V gene (reference sequence). The CDR3 runs 14 residues. J lost 5 bases, V lost 5 bases, and 7 bases had no gene match. The CDR3 DNA reads as TGCGCCAGCAGTAAGACAGGGGTTTTGACTGAAGCTTTCTTT. Protein product: CASSKTGVLTEAFF.

The rearrangement joins TRBV7-2 to TRBJ2-1; TRBD1 might be the D (5 bases). There are 17 residues in the CDR3. The germline CDR1 and CDR2 sequences are SGHTA and FQGNSA. Trimming removed 5 bases from V and 2 bases from J, with 19 bases in between. CDR3 sequence: CASSHRVVAGTYNEQFF. The DNA for the CDR3 is TGTGCCAGCAGCCATAGGGTGGTGGCAGGGACCTACAATGAGCAGTTCTTC. Based on the CDR3 plus reference TRBV7-2 and TRBJ2-1, the full variable domain is GAGVSQSPSNKVTEKGKDVELRCDPISGHTALYWYRQSLGQGLEFLIYFQGNSAPDKSGLPSDRFSAERTGGSVSTLTIQRTQQEDSAVYLCASSHRVVAGTYNEQFFGPGTRLTVL.

This clone came up once. The V gene is TRBV6-6, the J gene TRBJ1-2, with 8 bases fitting TRBD1. Germline CDR1 is MNHNY and CDR2 is SVGAGI (reference sequence). Unmatched junction bases numbered 10, after V lost 7 bases and J lost 6 bases. The CDR3 runs to 14 residues. CDR3 bases: TGTGCCAGCACCCTACCCAAGACAGGGGATGGCTACACCTTC. Its protein product is CASTLPKTGDGYTF.

V gene TRBV25-1 combines with J gene TRBJ2-1; 11 positions agree with TRBD2. J gave up 7 bases and V 4 bases, and 12 bases lay outside the gene matches. The CDR3 has 17 residues. Germline V gives CDR1 MGHDK, CDR2 SYGVNS. The CDR3 loop is CASSAPVSSGRRNEQFF. DNA of the CDR3: TGTGCCAGCAGTGCCCCCGTCTCTAGCGGGAGGAGGAATGAGCAGTTCTTC.

This clone has only one observation. The chain combines TRBV27 with TRBJ2-1, with TRBD1 as a possible D gene (5 bases). This CDR3 comprises 16 residues. Germline V CDR1 and CDR2: MNHEY, SMNVEV (reference sequence). V was cut by 2 bases and J by 0 bases, with 11 bases left in between. CDR3 coding DNA: TGTGCCAGCAGTTTACAGGGATTAAGCTCCTACAATGAGCAGTTCTTC. This sequence encodes CASSLQGLSSYNEQFF.

This clone was seen more than once but under ten times. The CDR3 region is CASSLGAGEGSPLHF. As DNA, the CDR3 is TGTGCCAGCAGCTTGGGGGCAGGGGAAGGTTCACCCCTCCACTTT. This rearrangement joins TRBV5-4 to TRBJ1-6; possible D gene TRBD1, 6 bases. From germline, CDR1 is SGHNT and CDR2 YYREEE (reference sequence). This CDR3 spans 15 amino acids. Trimming cost V 0 bases and J 9 bases, with 13 bases left between them.

The CDR3 DNA is TGTGCCAGCAGCGCGGGGGAATACAATGAGCAGTTCTTC. It is translated as CASSAGEYNEQFF. V and J are TRBV9 and TRBJ2-1; D is perhaps TRBD2 (6 bases). V was clipped by 3 bases and J by 4 bases, with 8 bases between them. Germline V gene lookup returns CDR1 SGDLS and CDR2 YYNGEE. CDR3 length equals 13 residues.

This clone showed up just a few times. The rearrangement links TRBV1 to TRBJ2-7; the table's TRBD2 call for D was not verified on the DNA. TRBV1 is flagged as a pseudogene. There are 14 residues in the CDR3. The CDR3 DNA reads TGCACCAGCAGCCCGCGGCGACGCGTGTACGAGCAGTACGTC. Translation gives CTSSPRRRVYEQYV.

The CDR3 DNA is TGTGCCAGCAGTTTTGCGGGGTACGAGACCCAGTACTTC. It encodes CASSFAGYETQYF. The rearrangement links TRBV27 to TRBJ2-5; D is possibly TRBD2 (6 bases). Germline assignment: CDR1 MNHEY and CDR2 SMNVEV (reference sequence). There are 13 residues in the CDR3. Trimming left V 3 bases short and J 5 bases short, with 10 bases between.

The V gene is TRBV11-2, the J gene TRBJ1-2, with D possibly being TRBD1 (5 bases). This CDR3 has 12 residues. With 2 bases removed from V and 7 bases from J, the gap between germline ends came to 8 bases. The germline V gene has CDR1 SGHAT and CDR2 FQNNGV. CDR3 in amino acids: CASSLQGVGYTF. The CDR3 DNA is TGTGCCAGCAGCTTACAAGGGGTTGGCTACACCTTC.

This clone showed up just once. The rearrangement joins TRBV19 to TRBJ2-1, with TRBD2 matching over 9 bases. Germline loops: CDR1 LNHDA, CDR2 SQIVND (reference sequence). V dropped 3 bases and J dropped 7; count of bases not matched to a gene: 10. There are 16 residues in the CDR3. The CDR3 DNA follows: TGTGCCAGTAGTATCCCCCCAGCGGGAGGTGGAAATGAGCAGTTCTTC. It codes for CASSIPPAGGGNEQFF.

The chain has TRBV10-3 and TRBJ2-3, with a possible D match to TRBD2 (5 bases). Germline V CDR1 and CDR2: ENHRY, SYGVKD. This CDR3 is 16 amino acids long. Trimming shortened V by 4 bases and J by 2 bases, and 16 bases separated the two germline ends. CDR3 DNA: TGTGCCATCAGTGTTATTAGCGAGAACCTCACAGATACGCAGTATTTT. This gives the protein CAISVISENLTDTQYF.

The table lists this clone with a count of one. Other DNA sequences from this sample encode an identical CDR3 as well. This chain links TRBV5-1 with TRBJ1-1; TRBD1 agrees at 8 bases. V was clipped by 2 bases and J by 3 bases; unmatched bases: 3. CDR3 length: 14 amino acids. CDR1 SGHRS and CDR2 YFSETQ come from the germline V gene. The CDR3 here is CASSLAGGHTEAFF. The DNA for the CDR3 is TGCGCCAGCAGCTTAGCAGGGGGCCACACTGAAGCTTTCTTT.

This chain joins TRBV29-1 and TRBJ2-7, with unresolved D. V lost 3 bases and J 1 base, leaving 10 bases between the germline ends. The CDR3 extends over 13 amino acids. Germline assignment: CDR1 SQVTM and CDR2 ANQGSEA. CDR3 residues: CSVDLGSSYEQYF. The CDR3 nucleotides read TGCAGCGTTGATTTGGGCAGTTCCTACGAGCAGTACTTC.

This clone was recorded a few times. The rearrangement joins TRBV11-3 to TRBJ2-1; D possibly corresponds to TRBD2 (6 bases). CDR3 length: 16 residues. The V and J ends lost 5 bases and 0 bases respectively, with 14 bases between them. CDR1 and CDR2 from the germline V gene are SGHNT and YENEEA. This CDR3 reads CASSPLADTSYNEQFF. The CDR3 DNA sequence: TGTGCCAGCAGCCCCTTAGCGGATACCTCCTACAATGAGCAGTTCTTC.